The clone carrying this TCR beta chain occurred a few times. Original data processing: By means of reference gene primer amplification, nucleated cell counts were estimated. Clones were sequenced by immunoSEQ multiplex PCR, and TCRdb holds only the in-frame ones, with some missing. V and J calls plus clone size are reproduced from that table; the DNA served to infer D and trimming. Here the sample spans 200,000 to 300,000 clones, 84% being singletons. The data belong to a study of blood T cell repertoires in COVID-19. At the level of the study: Spain, Italy and the United States supplied samples that represented acute and convalescent COVID-19. Sample material is recorded as cDNA or gDNA derived from T cells, B-cell-depleted T cells, or PBMCs.

From germline, CDR1 is SGHAT and CDR2 FQNNGV. V was pared by 8 bases and J by 1 base, with 8 bases of the junction left unmatched. The CDR3 contains 16 residues. This clonotype originated in a woman in her thirties or forties who had recovered from COVID-19. The V gene is TRBV11-2, the J gene TRBJ2-2; TRBD1 matches 9 bases. Sequencing was carried out using peripheral blood. CDR3 bases: TGTGCCAGCGGATTTACAGGGGGCTTGAACACCGGGGAGCTGTTTTTT. It is translated as CASGFTGGLNTGELFF.